Listed below are T cell receptor beta chains from one sample, sequenced in a study of OX40 agonist ivuxolimab in advanced cancers. The assay was immunoSEQ multiplex PCR, and TCRdb's table has in-frame clones only and misses some. The repertoire holds 40,000 to 45,000 clones, with around 80% as singletons. The material sequenced was CD4+ or CD8+ T cells sorted from blood, taken in a trial of the OX40 agonist ivuxolimab. The receptors originated from an adult with an advanced solid tumor such as melanoma, head and neck, liver or kidney cancer. Each CDR3 is given with its conserved first and last residue. Each record gives: J gene, clone size, V gene, D gene, CDR3 DNA, CDR3 protein. The D gene is left open where the match is weak. Only some rows state a clone size, as once, few, many or a class for expanded clones.

>TRBJ1-1|once|TRBV18|-
TGTGCCAGCTCACCCCCCCTGACAGGGAACACTGAAGCTTTCTTT
CASSPPLTGNTEAFF
>TRBJ2-2|-|TRBV19|-
TGTGCCAGTAGCCCTTCAGCAGGGGCGGGCACCGGGGAGCTGTTTTTT
CASSPSAGAGTGELFF
>TRBJ1-1|-|TRBV4-3|-
TGCGCCAGCAGCCAAGAATACCCCCCCCCGCAGGAAGCTTTCTTT
CASSQEYPPPQEAFF
>TRBJ2-1|-|TRBV5-4|-
TGTGCCAGCAGCTTGAGCACTAACAATGAGCAGTTCTTC
CASSLSTNNEQFF
>TRBJ2-3|-|TRBV11-3|-
TGTGCCAGCAGTCCCCAAGCTGCCTCCACGCAGTATTTT
CASSPQAASTQYF
>TRBJ1-2|-|TRBV29-1|-
TGCAGCGCCTACCCAGGGAATGATGGCTACACCTTC
CSAYPGNDGYTF
>TRBJ1-5|-|TRBV18|-
TGTGCCAGCTCACCACTCCCCTATTCGGATAATCAGCCCCAGCATTTT
CASSPLPYSDNQPQHF
>TRBJ2-1|-|TRBV7-2|-
TGTGCCAGCAGCTTTCGCGGAAGCAATGAGCAGTTCTTC
CASSFRGSNEQFF
>TRBJ2-7|-|TRBV2|-
TGTGCCAGCACAGGTACGAGGAGCGAGCAGTACTTC
CASTGTRSEQYF
>TRBJ2-5|-|TRBV27|TRBD2
TGTGCCAGCAGTTCGCCGGGACTAGCGGGAGTCGCGACCCAGTACTTC
CASSSPGLAGVATQYF
>TRBJ2-3|-|TRBV9|-
TGTGCCAGCAGCGTAGGGCTAGTGGGCCTGGATACGCAGTATTTT
CASSVGLVGLDTQYF
>TRBJ1-2|-|TRBV5-6|-
TGTGCCAGCAGCTTTATGTCGGGGAGGAACTATGGCTACACCTTC
CASSFMSGRNYGYTF
>TRBJ1-2|few|TRBV9|-
TGTGCCAGCAGCGAGATCGGGACATACTATGGCTACACCTTC
CASSEIGTYYGYTF
>TRBJ1-2|few|TRBV9|-
TGTGCCAGCTCCTACTTGGGGGCCTATGGCTACACCTTC
CASSYLGAYGYTF
>TRBJ2-1|-|TRBV27|-
TGTGCCAGCAGTTTATCGAATTACAATGAGCAGTTCTTC
CASSLSNYNEQFF
>TRBJ2-5|-|TRBV6-5|-
TGTGCCAGCAGGGTACACAGCCAAGAGACCCAGTACTTC
CASRVHSQETQYF
>TRBJ1-2|-|TRBV7-2|-
TGTGCCAGCAGCTTAACAGGGAGTGACGGCTACACCTTC
CASSLTGSDGYTF
>TRBJ2-2|-|TRBV7-2|TRBD1
TGTGCCAGCAGCTCTTCCGAGCTAGGACAGGGGGCGCGAGGCGGGGAGCTGTTTTTT
CASSSSELGQGARGGELFF
>TRBJ2-7|once|TRBV10-2|TRBD2
TGCGCCAGCACGACTAGCGGGGTCTACGAGCAGTACTTC
CASTTSGVYEQYF
>TRBJ1-2|-|TRBV9|-
TGTGCCAGCAGCGTAAATGCGGCGGACTATGGCTACACCTTC
CASSVNAADYGYTF
>TRBJ2-7|-|TRBV27|TRBD1
TGTGCCAGCAGCCCCCTGGGGGGGACAGGGGTAGACGAGCAGTACTTC
CASSPLGGTGVDEQYF
>TRBJ2-7|-|TRBV6-5|TRBD2
TGTGCCAGCAGTTACCAAAGCGGGAGAGACTACGAGCAGTACTTC
CASSYQSGRDYEQYF
>TRBJ1-6|-|TRBV5-1|-
TGCGCCAGCAGCTTGGAGTTTGGGGGCCGGAGTTCACCCCTCCACTTT
CASSLEFGGRSSPLHF